The 5 T cell receptor beta chains below were found in one sample sequenced in a study of blood T cell repertoires in COVID-19. Here immunoSEQ multiplex PCR was the method, and the copy in TCRdb shows in-frame clones only, minus some. The profile shows about 210,000 clones, about 90% of them singletons. The sequenced material came from peripheral blood. All receptors come from a man younger than 35 with active or convalescent COVID-19.

The chain couples TRBV5-1 to TRBJ2-5; 9 positions match TRBD1. CDR3 length: 14 residues. The trim removed 3 bases at V and 5 bases at J, leaving 5 bases unmatched. Germline lookup yields CDR1 SGHRS and CDR2 YFSETQ. In DNA, the CDR3 is TGCGCCAGCAGCTACACAGGGGGCCGTGAGACCCAGTACTTC. This codes for CASSYTGGRETQYF.

The DNA for the CDR3 is TGTGCTAGTGGCCGGGTGGGCAATGAGCAGTTCTTC. This sequence encodes CASGRVGNEQFF. The rearrangement uses TRBV12-5 and TRBJ2-1; no clear D. The CDR3 is made up of 12 amino acids. With 6 bases removed from V and 6 bases from J, the gap between germline ends came to 9 bases. The germline V gene has CDR1 LGHNT and CDR2 FRNRAP. Based on the CDR3 plus reference TRBV12-5 and TRBJ2-1, the full variable domain is DARVTQTPRHKVTEMGQEVTMRCQPILGHNTVFWYRQTMMQGLELLAYFRNRAPLDDSGMPKDRFSAEMPDATLATLKIQPSEPRDSAVYFCASGRVGNEQFFGPGTRLTVL.

The V call is TRBV14, the J call TRBJ2-5; TRBD2 agrees at 9 bases. CDR1 is SGHDN and CDR2 is FVKESK in the germline V gene. Losses at the gene ends were 4 bases for V and 6 bases for J; bases not matched to a gene: 15. There are 17 residues in the CDR3. The CDR3 protein is CASSPYLLAGGPQTQYF. CDR3 nucleotides: TGTGCCAGCAGCCCTTACCTACTGGCGGGAGGGCCGCAGACCCAGTACTTC.

The chain employs TRBV7-2 and TRBJ2-1, with TRBD2 identical over 9 bases. This CDR3 is built from 17 residues. The ends lost 0 bases at V and 5 bases at J; junction bases unmatched: 8. The germline V gene has CDR1 SGHTA and CDR2 FQGNSA. The CDR3 DNA is TGTGCCAGCAGCTTAGCAGGAGGAGCGGGAGGAAACAATGAGCAGTTCTTC. Encoded protein: CASSLAGGAGGNNEQFF. Using reference TRBV7-2 and TRBJ2-1 for the parts outside the CDR3, the full variable domain is GAGVSQSPSNKVTEKGKDVELRCDPISGHTALYWYRQSLGQGLEFLIYFQGNSAPDKSGLPSDRFSAERTGGSVSTLTIQRTQQEDSAVYLCASSLAGGAGGNNEQFFGPGTRLTVL.

The rearrangement links TRBV5-1 to TRBJ2-2; 7 bases map to TRBD1. Per the germline V gene, CDR1 is SGHRS and CDR2 is YFSETQ. The CDR3 has 15 residues. J gave up 3 bases and V 0 bases, and 2 bases lay outside the gene matches. CDR3 sequence: CASSLVGTDTGELFF. For the CDR3, the DNA is TGCGCCAGCAGCTTGGTAGGGACAGACACCGGGGAGCTGTTTTTT.